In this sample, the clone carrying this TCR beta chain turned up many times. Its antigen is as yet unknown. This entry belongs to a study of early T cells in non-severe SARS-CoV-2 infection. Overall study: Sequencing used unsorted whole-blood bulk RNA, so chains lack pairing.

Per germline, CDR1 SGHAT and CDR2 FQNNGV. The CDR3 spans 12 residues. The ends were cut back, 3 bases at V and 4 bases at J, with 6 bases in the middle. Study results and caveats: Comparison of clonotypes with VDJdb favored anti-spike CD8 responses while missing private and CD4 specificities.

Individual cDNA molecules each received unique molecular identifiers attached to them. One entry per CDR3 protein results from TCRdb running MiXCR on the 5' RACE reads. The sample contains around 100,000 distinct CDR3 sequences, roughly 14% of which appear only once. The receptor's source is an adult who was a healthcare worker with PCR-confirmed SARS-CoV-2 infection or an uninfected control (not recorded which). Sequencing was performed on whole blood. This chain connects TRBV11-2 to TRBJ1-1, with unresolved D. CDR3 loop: CASSLEFTEAFF. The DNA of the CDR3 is TGTGCCAGCAGCTTGGAATTCACTGAAGCTTTCTTT.